Listed below are T cell receptor beta chains from one sample, sequenced in a study of blood T cell repertoires in COVID-19. The assay was immunoSEQ multiplex PCR, and TCRdb's table has in-frame clones only and misses some. The sample shows roughly 150,000 clones, approximately 90% of them seen only once. The specimen sequenced was peripheral blood. Receptors were obtained from a man younger than 35 with COVID-19, enrolled during active disease. Each CDR3 is given with its conserved first and last residue. D genes are given only for firm matches. Only some rows state a clone size, as once, few, many or a class for expanded clones.

clone size | CDR3 length | J gene | V gene | D gene | CDR3 DNA | CDR3 protein
NA | 15 | TRBJ2-3 | TRBV5-1 | NA | TGCGCCAGCAGCCTACAGGGTTGGAGTACAGATACGCAGTATTTT | CASSLQGWSTDTQYF
NA | 14 | TRBJ1-1 | TRBV25-1 | TRBD1 | TGTGCCAGCAGTGTAACAGGGGTTGGGACTGAAGCTTTCTTT | CASSVTGVGTEAFF
NA | 16 | TRBJ2-2 | TRBV6-5 | NA | TGTGCCAGCAGTTCCGCGTTACAGGGACGCACCGGGGAGCTGTTTTTT | CASSSALQGRTGELFF
NA | 15 | TRBJ1-1 | TRBV28 | NA | TGTGCCAGCAGTTTTTCCCTGGGGGCGCTCGCTGAAGCTTTCTTT | CASSFSLGALAEAFF
NA | 13 | TRBJ2-7 | TRBV19 | NA | TGTGCCAGTAGTATTCGACACGCCTACGAGCAGTACTTC | CASSIRHAYEQYF
NA | 11 | TRBJ2-7 | TRBV5-1 | NA | TGCGCCAGCAGCCGGGGACTCGAGCAGTACTTC | CASSRGLEQYF
NA | 15 | TRBJ1-6 | TRBV6-5 | NA | TGTGCCAGCAGTTACAGGCCAGGGATTTCTTCACCCCTCCACTTT | CASSYRPGISSPLHF
NA | 12 | TRBJ1-2 | TRBV28 | NA | TGTGCCAGCAGTTTACGAGGGAATGGCTACACCTTC | CASSLRGNGYTF
once | 16 | TRBJ2-1 | TRBV6-5 | TRBD2 | TGTGCCAGCAGTTTGACTAGCGGATACTACTACAATGAGCAGTTCTTC | CASSLTSGYYYNEQFF
NA | 17 | TRBJ1-6 | TRBV27 | TRBD1 | TGTGCCAGCAGTTGGGGACAGGGTGGCTCCTATAATTCACCCCTCCACTTT | CASSWGQGGSYNSPLHF